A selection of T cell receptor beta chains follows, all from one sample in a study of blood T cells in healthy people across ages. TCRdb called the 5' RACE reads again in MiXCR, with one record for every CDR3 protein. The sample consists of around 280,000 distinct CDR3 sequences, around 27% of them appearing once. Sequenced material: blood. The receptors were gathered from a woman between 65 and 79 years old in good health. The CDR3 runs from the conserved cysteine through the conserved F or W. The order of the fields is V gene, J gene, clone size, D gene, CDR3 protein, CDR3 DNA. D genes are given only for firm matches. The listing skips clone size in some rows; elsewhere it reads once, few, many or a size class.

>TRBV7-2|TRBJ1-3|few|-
CASGADSGNTIYF
TGTGCCAGCGGCGCGGACTCTGGAAACACCATATATTTT
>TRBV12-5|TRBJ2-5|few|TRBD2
CASGLVPAGGIKEETQYF
TGTGCTAGTGGTTTGGTACCTGCGGGAGGTATTAAGGAGGAGACCCAGTACTTC
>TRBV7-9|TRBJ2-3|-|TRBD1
CASSPGTVGDTQYF
TGTGCCAGCAGCCCCGGGACAGTTGGTGATACGCAGTATTTT
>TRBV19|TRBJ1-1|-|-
CASSIGGPNLNTEAFF
TGTGCCAGTAGTATTGGAGGTCCCAATTTGAACACTGAAGCTTTCTTT
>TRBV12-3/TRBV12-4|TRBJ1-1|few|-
CASSPNGERGTEAFF
TGTGCCAGCAGTCCTAATGGGGAAAGGGGCACTGAAGCTTTCTTT
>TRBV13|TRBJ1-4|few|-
CAGTRRGQWSEKLFF
TGTGCCGGCACCCGTCGTGGGCAATGGAGTGAAAAACTGTTTTTT
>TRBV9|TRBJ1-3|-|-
CASSVEGGGGNTIYF
TGTGCCAGCAGCGTAGAAGGTGGCGGTGGAAACACCATATATTTT
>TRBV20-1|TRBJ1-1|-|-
CSAPGRDLMNTEAFF
TGCAGTGCCCCGGGTCGGGACCTAATGAACACTGAAGCTTTCTTT
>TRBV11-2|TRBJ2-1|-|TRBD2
CASSLDTSGGYNEQFF
TGTGCCAGCAGCTTAGACACTAGCGGTGGATACAATGAGCAGTTCTTC
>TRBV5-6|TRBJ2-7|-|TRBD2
CASSLPRGPGGLAGYEQYF
TGTGCCAGCAGTCTTCCCAGAGGCCCTGGCGGGCTAGCGGGCTACGAGCAGTACTTC
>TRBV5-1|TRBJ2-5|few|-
CASSLGATAETQYF
TGCGCCAGCAGCTTGGGGGCTACCGCGGAGACCCAGTACTTC
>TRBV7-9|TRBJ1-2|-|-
CASSLGPDPNYGYTF
TGTGCCAGCAGCTTAGGCCCAGATCCAAACTATGGCTACACCTTC
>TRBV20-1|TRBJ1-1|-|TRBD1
CSAPEQGKRVEAFF
TGCAGTGCACCTGAACAGGGGAAGAGAGTGGAAGCTTTCTTT
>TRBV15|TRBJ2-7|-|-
CATSRPGTVYEQYF
TGTGCCACCAGCAGGCCCGGGACGGTCTACGAGCAGTACTTC
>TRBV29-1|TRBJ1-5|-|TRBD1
CSVADREGQPQHF
TGCAGCGTCGCCGACAGGGAGGGCCAGCCCCAGCATTTT
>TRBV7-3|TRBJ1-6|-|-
CASSLGPDYNSPLHF
TGTGCCAGCAGCTTGGGACCGGACTATAATTCACCCCTCCACTTT
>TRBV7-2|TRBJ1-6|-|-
CASSSYRDVGSPLHF
TGTGCCAGCAGCTCATACAGGGATGTTGGATCACCCCTCCACTTT
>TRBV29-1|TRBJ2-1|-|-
CSVGRISRAYNEQFF
TGCAGCGTTGGTAGGATTTCCAGAGCCTACAATGAGCAGTTCTTC
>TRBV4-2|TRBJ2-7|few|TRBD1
CASSQDIGTGSYEQYF
TGTGCCAGCAGCCAAGATATCGGGACAGGCTCCTACGAGCAGTACTTC
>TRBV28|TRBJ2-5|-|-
CASSSTPYQETQYF
TGTGCCAGCAGCTCCACACCGTACCAAGAGACCCAGTACTTC
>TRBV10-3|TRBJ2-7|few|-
CAISESMVEQYF
TGTGCCATCAGTGAGTCTATGGTCGAGCAGTACTTC
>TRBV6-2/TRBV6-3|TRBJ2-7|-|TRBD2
CASSYSRLAAFIEQYF
TGTGCCAGCAGTTACTCACGGCTAGCGGCCTTCATAGAGCAGTACTTC
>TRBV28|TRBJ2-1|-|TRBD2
CASKTSGNNRNEQFF
TGTGCCAGCAAGACTAGCGGTAACAACCGCAATGAGCAGTTCTTC
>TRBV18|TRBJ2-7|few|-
CASSPEAGSYEQYF
TGTGCCAGCTCACCCGAGGCGGGGTCCTACGAGCAGTACTTC
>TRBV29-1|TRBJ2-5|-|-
CSVEDYTGKETQYF
TGCAGCGTTGAAGATTATACCGGGAAAGAGACCCAGTACTTC
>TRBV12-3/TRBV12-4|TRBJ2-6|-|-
CASSFHSGANVLTF
TGTGCCAGCAGTTTTCATTCTGGGGCCAACGTCCTGACTTTC
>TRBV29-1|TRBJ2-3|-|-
CSVDSGTDTQYF
TGCAGCGTTGATTCGGGCACAGATACGCAGTATTTT
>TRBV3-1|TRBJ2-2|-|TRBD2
CASSPPGTSVGELFF
TGTGCCAGCAGCCCTCCCGGGACTAGTGTTGGGGAGCTGTTTTTT
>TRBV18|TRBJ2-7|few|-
CASSTSYSYPPEQYF
TGTGCCAGCTCAACCAGTTACTCCTATCCGCCCGAGCAGTACTTC
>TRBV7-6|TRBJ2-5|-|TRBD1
CASSSRTGGQGTQYF
TGTGCCAGCAGCTCCCGGACAGGCGGCCAGGGGACCCAGTACTTC
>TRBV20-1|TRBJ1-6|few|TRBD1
CSARPRTGRSYNSPLHF
TGCAGTGCCCGGCCGAGGACAGGCCGCTCCTATAATTCACCCCTCCACTTT
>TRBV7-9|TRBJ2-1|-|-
CASSSGVGTTYNEQFF
TGTGCCAGCAGCTCTGGGGTCGGAACGACCTACAATGAGCAGTTCTTC
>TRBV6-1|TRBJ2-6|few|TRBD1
CTSSKGTGGTGANVLTF
TGTACCAGCAGTAAGGGGACAGGGGGCACTGGGGCCAACGTCCTGACTTTC
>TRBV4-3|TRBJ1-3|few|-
CASSRDLTVGNTIYF
TGCGCCAGCAGCCGGGACTTGACAGTTGGAAACACCATATATTTT
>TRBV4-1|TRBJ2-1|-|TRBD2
CASSHSNPLAGSYNEQFF
TGCGCCAGCAGCCACTCGAACCCTCTAGCGGGTTCCTACAATGAGCAGTTCTTC
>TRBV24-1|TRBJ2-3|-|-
CATSDPDTQYF
TGTGCCACCAGTGACCCAGATACGCAGTATTTT
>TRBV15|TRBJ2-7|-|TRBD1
CATSSPGQGYEQYF
TGTGCCACCAGCAGTCCGGGACAGGGATACGAGCAGTACTTC
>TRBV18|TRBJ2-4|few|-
CASSRVELAKNIQYF
TGTGCCAGCTCCCGTGTGGAGTTAGCCAAAAACATTCAGTACTTC
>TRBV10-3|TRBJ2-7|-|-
CAIRESEQARYEQYF
TGTGCCATCAGGGAGTCGGAACAGGCGAGGTACGAGCAGTACTTC
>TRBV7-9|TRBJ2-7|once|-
CATRTVTYEQYF
TGTGCCACCAGGACGGTGACCTACGAGCAGTACTTC
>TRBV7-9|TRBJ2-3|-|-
CASSLGLSTDTQYF
TGTGCCAGCAGCCTAGGCCTCAGCACAGATACGCAGTATTTT
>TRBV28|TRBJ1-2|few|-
CASSLLRSNYGYTF
TGTGCCAGCAGTTTACTTCGTAGTAACTATGGCTACACCTTC
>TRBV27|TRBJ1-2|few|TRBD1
CASGSGDSSYTF
TGTGCCAGCGGCTCCGGGGACAGCAGCTACACCTTC
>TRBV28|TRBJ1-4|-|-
CASSPLLPGTNEKLFF
TGTGCCAGCAGTCCCCTCCTCCCCGGGACTAATGAAAAACTGTTTTTT
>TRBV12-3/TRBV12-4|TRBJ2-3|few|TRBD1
CASSPQGAVLDTQYF
TGTGCCAGCAGTCCCCAGGGGGCTGTCTTAGATACGCAGTATTTT